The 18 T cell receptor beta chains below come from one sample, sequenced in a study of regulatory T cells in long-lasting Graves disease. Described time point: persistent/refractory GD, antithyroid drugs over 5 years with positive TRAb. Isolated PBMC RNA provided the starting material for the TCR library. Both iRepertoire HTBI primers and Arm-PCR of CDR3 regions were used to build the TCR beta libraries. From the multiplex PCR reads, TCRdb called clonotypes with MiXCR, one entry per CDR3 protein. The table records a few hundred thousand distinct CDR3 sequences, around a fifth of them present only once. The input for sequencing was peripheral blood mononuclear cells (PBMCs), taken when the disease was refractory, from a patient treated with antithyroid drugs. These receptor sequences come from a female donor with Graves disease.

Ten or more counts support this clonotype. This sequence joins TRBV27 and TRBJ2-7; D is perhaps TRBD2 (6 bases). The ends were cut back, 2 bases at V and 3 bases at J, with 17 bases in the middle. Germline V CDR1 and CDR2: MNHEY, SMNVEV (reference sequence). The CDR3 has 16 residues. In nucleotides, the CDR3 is TGTGCCAGCAGTTTAAAGGGTAGTGGCGGGGACTACGAGCAGTACTTC. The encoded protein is CASSLKGSGGDYEQYF.

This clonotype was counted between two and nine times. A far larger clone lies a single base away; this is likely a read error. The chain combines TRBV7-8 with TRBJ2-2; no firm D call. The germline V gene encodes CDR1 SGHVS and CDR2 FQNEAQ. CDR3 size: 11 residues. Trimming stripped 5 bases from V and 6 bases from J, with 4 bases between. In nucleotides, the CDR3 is TGTGCCAGCAGCCCCGCCGGGGAGCTGTTTTTT. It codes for CASSPAGELFF.

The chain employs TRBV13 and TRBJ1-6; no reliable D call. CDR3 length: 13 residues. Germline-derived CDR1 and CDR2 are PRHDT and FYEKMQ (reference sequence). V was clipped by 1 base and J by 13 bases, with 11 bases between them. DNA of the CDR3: TGTGCCAGCAGCTTAGATACCTCATCGCCCCTCCACTTT. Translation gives CASSLDTSSPLHF.

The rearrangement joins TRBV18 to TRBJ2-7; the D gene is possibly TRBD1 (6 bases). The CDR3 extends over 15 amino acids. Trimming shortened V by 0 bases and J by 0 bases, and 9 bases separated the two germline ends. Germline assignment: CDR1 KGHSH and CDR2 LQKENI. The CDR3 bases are TGTGCCAGCTCACCACCGGGACAACTCTCCTACGAGCAGTACTTC. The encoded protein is CASSPPGQLSYEQYF.

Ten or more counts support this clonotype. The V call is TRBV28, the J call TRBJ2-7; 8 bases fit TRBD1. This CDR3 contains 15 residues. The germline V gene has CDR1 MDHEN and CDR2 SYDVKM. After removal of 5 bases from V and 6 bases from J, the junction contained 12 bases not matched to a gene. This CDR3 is CASSPQDRDALEQYF. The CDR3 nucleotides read TGTGCCAGCAGTCCCCAGGACAGGGACGCCCTCGAGCAGTACTTC.

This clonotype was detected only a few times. Here the CDR3 reads CAISGRSLTGELFF. The CDR3 coding sequence is TGTGCCATCAGCGGGAGGAGCCTCACCGGGGAGCTGTTTTTT. The chain couples TRBV10-3 to TRBJ2-2; 7 positions match TRBD2. Unmatched junction bases numbered 5, after V lost 6 bases and J lost 4 bases. Germline-derived CDR1 and CDR2 are ENHRY and SYGVKD. CDR3 length: 14 amino acids.

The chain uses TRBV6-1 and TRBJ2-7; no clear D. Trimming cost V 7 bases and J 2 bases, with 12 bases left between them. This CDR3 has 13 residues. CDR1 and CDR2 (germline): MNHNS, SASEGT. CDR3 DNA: TGTGCCAGCACCCCGGCACCTGCCTACGAGCAGTACTTC. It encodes CASTPAPAYEQYF.

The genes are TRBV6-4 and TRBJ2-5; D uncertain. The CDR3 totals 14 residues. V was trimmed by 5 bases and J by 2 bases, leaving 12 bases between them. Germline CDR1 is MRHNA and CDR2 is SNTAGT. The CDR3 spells CASSRRLPQETQYF. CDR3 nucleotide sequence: TGTGCCAGCAGTCGGCGACTGCCACAAGAGACCCAGTACTTC.

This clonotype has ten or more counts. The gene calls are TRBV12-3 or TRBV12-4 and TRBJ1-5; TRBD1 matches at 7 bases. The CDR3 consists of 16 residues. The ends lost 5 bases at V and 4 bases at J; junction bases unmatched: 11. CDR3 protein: CASSPQSGTANQPQHF. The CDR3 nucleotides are TGTGCCAGCAGTCCTCAGTCCGGGACAGCTAATCAGCCCCAGCATTTT.

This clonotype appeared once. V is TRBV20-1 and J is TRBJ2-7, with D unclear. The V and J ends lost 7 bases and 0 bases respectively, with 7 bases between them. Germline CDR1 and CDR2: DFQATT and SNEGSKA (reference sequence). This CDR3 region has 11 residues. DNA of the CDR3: TGCAGTGGGATGAGCTCCTACGAGCAGTACTTC. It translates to CSGMSSYEQYF.

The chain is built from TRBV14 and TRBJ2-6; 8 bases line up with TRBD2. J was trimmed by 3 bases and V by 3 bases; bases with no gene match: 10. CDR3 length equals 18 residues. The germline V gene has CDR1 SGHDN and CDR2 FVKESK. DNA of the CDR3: TGTGCCAGCAGCCATCTTCGCCTAGCGGGTAGTGGGGCCAACGTCCTGACTTTC. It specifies CASSHLRLAGSGANVLTF.

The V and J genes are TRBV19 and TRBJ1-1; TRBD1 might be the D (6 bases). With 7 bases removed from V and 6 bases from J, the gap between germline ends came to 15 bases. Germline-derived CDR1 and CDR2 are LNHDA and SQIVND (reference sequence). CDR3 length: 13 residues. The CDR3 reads CASTMTGLAEAFF. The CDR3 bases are TGTGCCAGTACCATGACAGGTTTGGCTGAAGCTTTCTTT.

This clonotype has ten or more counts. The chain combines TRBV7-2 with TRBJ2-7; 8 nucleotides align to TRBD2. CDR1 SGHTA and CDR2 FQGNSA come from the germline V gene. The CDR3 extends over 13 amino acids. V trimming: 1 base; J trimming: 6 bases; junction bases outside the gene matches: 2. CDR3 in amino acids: CASSLGGLGEQYF. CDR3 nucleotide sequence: TGTGCCAGCAGCTTAGGGGGACTAGGCGAGCAGTACTTC.

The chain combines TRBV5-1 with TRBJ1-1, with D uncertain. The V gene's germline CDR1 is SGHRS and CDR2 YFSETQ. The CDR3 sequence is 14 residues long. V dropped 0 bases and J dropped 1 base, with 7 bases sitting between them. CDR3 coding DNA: TGCGCCAGCAGCTTGGTTCGGGAGAACACTGAAGCTTTCTTT. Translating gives CASSLVRENTEAFF.

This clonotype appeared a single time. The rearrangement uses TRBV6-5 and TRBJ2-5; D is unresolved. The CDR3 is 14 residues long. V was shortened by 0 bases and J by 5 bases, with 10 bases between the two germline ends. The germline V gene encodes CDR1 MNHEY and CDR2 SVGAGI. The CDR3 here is CASSYSWGQETQYF. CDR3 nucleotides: TGTGCCAGCAGTTACTCTTGGGGTCAGGAGACCCAGTACTTC.

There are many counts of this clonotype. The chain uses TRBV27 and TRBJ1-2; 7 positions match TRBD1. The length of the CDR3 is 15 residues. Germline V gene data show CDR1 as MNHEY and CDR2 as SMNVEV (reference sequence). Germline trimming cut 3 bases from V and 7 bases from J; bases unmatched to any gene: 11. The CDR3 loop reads CASSFLQGESGGYTF. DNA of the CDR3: TGTGCCAGCAGTTTCCTCCAGGGGGAGTCTGGTGGCTACACCTTC.

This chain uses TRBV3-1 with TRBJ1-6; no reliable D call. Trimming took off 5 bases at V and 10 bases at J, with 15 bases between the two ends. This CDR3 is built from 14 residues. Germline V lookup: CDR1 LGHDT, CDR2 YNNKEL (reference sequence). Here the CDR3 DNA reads TGTGCCAGCAGCTCCAGCCCGGGAGACTCACCCCTCCACTTT. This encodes CASSSSPGDSPLHF. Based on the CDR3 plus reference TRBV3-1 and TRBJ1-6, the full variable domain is DTAVSQTPKYLVTQMGNDKSIKCEQNLGHDTMYWYKQDSKKFLKIMFSYNNKELIINETVPNRFSPKSPDKAHLNLHINSLELGDSAVYFCASSSSPGDSPLHFGNGTRLTVT.

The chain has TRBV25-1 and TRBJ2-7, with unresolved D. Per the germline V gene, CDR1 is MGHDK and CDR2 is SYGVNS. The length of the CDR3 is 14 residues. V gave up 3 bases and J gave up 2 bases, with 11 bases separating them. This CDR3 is CASSDYPATYEQYF. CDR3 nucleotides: TGTGCCAGCAGTGATTACCCAGCCACCTACGAGCAGTACTTC.